This is a list of T cell receptor beta chains from one sample in a study of T cell repertoires in cytomegalovirus infection. TCRdb re-analysed the reads in MiXCR, keeping a single row per CDR3 protein. Here the sample spans under 350,000 distinct CDR3 sequences, 22% being singletons. Antigens of these TCRs are unknown. The source material was cultured PBMCs, sampled from culture after CMV antigen stimulation. These receptors all stem from a human donor in good health (CMV status not recorded). Some clones in this sample may be carry-over from other donors' samples. Each CDR3 is given with its conserved first and last residue. The D gene is left open where the match is weak. The size of a clone is reported for some rows only, either as once, few or many, or as a class for expanded clones.

NA,TRBD2,TRBV5-1,16,TRBJ2-1,TGCGCCAGCAGCTCAACTAGCGGGAGGGCCGGGGAGGAGCAGTTCTTC,CASSSTSGRAGEEQFF
NA,TRBD1,TRBV7-9,18,TRBJ2-3,TGTGCCAGCAGCTCCACCACCGGGGGACAGGGGGCTAGAGATACGCAGTATTTT,CASSSTTGGQGARDTQYF
NA,NA,TRBV19,16,TRBJ2-5,TGTGCCAGTAGTATCCGGGGGGCTCTCGGACAAGAGACCCAGTACTTC,CASSIRGALGQETQYF
few,NA,TRBV27,14,TRBJ1-1,TGTGCCAGCAGTCCCCCCCTAGAGAACACTGAAGCTTTCTTT,CASSPPLENTEAFF
few,NA,TRBV28,13,TRBJ1-1,TGTGCCAGCAGTTTTGAGGGCCTAACTGAAGCTTTCTTT,CASSFEGLTEAFF
few,NA,TRBV7-2,12,TRBJ2-5,TGTGCCAGCAGCGTTCGTCAAGAGACCCAGTACTTC,CASSVRQETQYF
many,TRBD2,TRBV5-6,17,TRBJ2-2,TGTGCCAGCAGCCCGGATGGGGGACTAGCGGGCACCGGGGAGCTGTTTTTT,CASSPDGGLAGTGELFF
NA,TRBD1,TRBV9,15,TRBJ2-5,TGTGCCAGCAGCGTGTCCCACAGGGGCGTTGAGACCCAGTACTTC,CASSVSHRGVETQYF
NA,TRBD2,TRBV7-2,15,TRBJ2-2,TGTGCCAGCCGTGGACAGCGGGAGGGTTCCGGGGAGCTGTTTTTT,CASRGQREGSGELFF
many,TRBD2,TRBV7-2,17,TRBJ2-6,TGTGCCAGCAGCTTACGCGGGAGGGCTACTGGGGCCAACGTCCTGACTTTC,CASSLRGRATGANVLTF
many,TRBD2,TRBV7-9,14,TRBJ2-2,TGTGCCACCACGGGGGGATCGAACACCGGGGAGCTGTTTTTT,CATTGGSNTGELFF
many,NA,TRBV7-2,14,TRBJ1-5,TGTGCCAGCAGCTTAGCGGCGAAAAGCCAGCCCCAGCATTTT,CASSLAAKSQPQHF
NA,NA,TRBV10-3,16,TRBJ2-1,TGTGCCATCAGTGAATTGGGGGCAAAGACCTACAATGAGCAGTTCTTC,CAISELGAKTYNEQFF
many,NA,TRBV28,13,TRBJ1-1,TGTGCCAGTGGGGGCAGGGATTACACTGAAGCTTTCTTT,CASGGRDYTEAFF
NA,NA,TRBV6-5,17,TRBJ1-6,TGTGCCAGCAGTTACTCTAAGAGGGGCTCCTATAATTCACCCCTCCACTTT,CASSYSKRGSYNSPLHF
many,NA,TRBV7-6,18,TRBJ2-1,TGTGCCAGCAGCCCCCGAGATAGCCCCCTGCGCTCCTACAATGAGCAGTTCTTC,CASSPRDSPLRSYNEQFF
NA,TRBD1,TRBV19,17,TRBJ1-4,TGTGCCAGTAGCCCTCCCCCGGGACAGGTTTCTAATGAAAAACTGTTTTTT,CASSPPPGQVSNEKLFF
few,TRBD2,TRBV7-9,17,TRBJ2-5,TGTGCCAGCAGCCCAGGGACTAGCGGGAGATTTGGGGAGACCCAGTACTTC,CASSPGTSGRFGETQYF
many,TRBD1,TRBV7-2,15,TRBJ1-2,TGTGCCAGCAGTTTGAACCCGGGACAGAACTATGGCTACACCTTC,CASSLNPGQNYGYTF
NA,NA,TRBV11-3,14,TRBJ2-3,TGTGCCAGCAGCCCGTGGACAGACACAGATACGCAGTATTTT,CASSPWTDTDTQYF
few,TRBD1,TRBV4-1,17,TRBJ2-5,TGCGCCAGCAGCCAAGATTCGGCAGGGGGCTCCCAAGAGACCCAGTACTTC,CASSQDSAGGSQETQYF
many,NA,TRBV9,16,TRBJ1-1,TGTGCCAGCAGCGTAGCTACCGAGTTTACGATCCGTGAAGCTTTCTTT,CASSVATEFTIREAFF
many,NA,TRBV7-2,12,TRBJ2-5,TGTGCCAGCAGCGCAAGAAGGGCGACCCAGTACTTC,CASSARRATQYF
few,NA,TRBV19,12,TRBJ1-2,TGTGCCAGTAGTGAGGCGTTATATGGCTACACCTTC,CASSEALYGYTF
few,TRBD1,TRBV12-3/TRBV12-4,18,TRBJ2-3,TGTGCCAGCAGTTTCGGGGACAGGATCCTTCCTAGCACAGATACGCAGTATTTT,CASSFGDRILPSTDTQYF
NA,NA,TRBV12-3/TRBV12-4,13,TRBJ2-1,TGTGCCAGCAGTTTAGACGGCCAGGATGAGCAGTTCTTC,CASSLDGQDEQFF
many,TRBD2,TRBV7-6,16,TRBJ2-3,TGTGCCAGCAGCCCCTCCAGGACTAGCGGGACAGATACGCAGTATTTT,CASSPSRTSGTDTQYF
few,NA,TRBV12-3/TRBV12-4,14,TRBJ2-7,TGTGCCAGCAGCAAACGGACGAGCTCCTACGAGCAGTACTTC,CASSKRTSSYEQYF
many,NA,TRBV7-2,14,TRBJ1-2,TGTGCCAGCAGTCATTACAGGGAGGTCTATGGCTACACCTTC,CASSHYREVYGYTF
NA,NA,TRBV19,13,TRBJ2-1,TGTGCCAGTAGTGTCCTTCTATACAATGAGCAGTTCTTC,CASSVLLYNEQFF
many,NA,TRBV5-8,15,TRBJ1-5,TGTGCCAGCAGTCCAGGGACGTATAGCAATCAGCCCCAGCATTTT,CASSPGTYSNQPQHF
NA,TRBD2,TRBV19,18,TRBJ2-5,TGTGCCAGTAGTCATACCGGGACTAGCGGGAGTGTGGGAGAGACCCAGTACTTC,CASSHTGTSGSVGETQYF
many,NA,TRBV12-3/TRBV12-4,15,TRBJ2-2,TGTGCCAGCAGCCAGGGGCAGGGAGGGACCGGGGAGCTGTTTTTT,CASSQGQGGTGELFF
few,NA,TRBV7-2,17,TRBJ2-2,TGTGCCAGCAGCTTAGTTTGGCAGGGGGGGTACACCGGGGAGCTGTTTTTT,CASSLVWQGGYTGELFF
few,NA,TRBV4-3,15,TRBJ2-3,TGCGCCAGCAGCCAAGAGTACGGTTGGACAGATACGCAGTATTTT,CASSQEYGWTDTQYF
NA,TRBD1,TRBV20-1,11,TRBJ1-2,TGCAGTGCCGGACAGGGGTATGGCTACACCTTC,CSAGQGYGYTF
NA,TRBD2,TRBV4-1,16,TRBJ2-5,TGCGCCAGCAGCCAGTCGGCGGGAGTTGGGCAAGAGACCCAGTACTTC,CASSQSAGVGQETQYF
NA,TRBD2,TRBV29-1,17,TRBJ2-1,TGCAGCGATTCCGGGACTAGCGGGATCTGGGGCGAGCGTGAGCAGTTCTTC,CSDSGTSGIWGEREQFF
many,TRBD2,TRBV6-5,17,TRBJ2-5,TGTGCCAGCAGTTACTCGACGGGACTAGCGGGAGCAGAGACCCAGTACTTC,CASSYSTGLAGAETQYF
NA,TRBD1,TRBV6-2/TRBV6-3,11,TRBJ2-1,TGTGCCAGCAGGAACAGGGGTGAGCAGTTCTTC,CASRNRGEQFF
many,NA,TRBV28,12,TRBJ2-3,TGTGCCAGCAGTGGGTCACCTCGGGCGCAGTATTTT,CASSGSPRAQYF
NA,NA,TRBV19,14,TRBJ1-5,TGTGCCAGTAACTTGGGCCTTAGCAATCAGCCCCAGCATTTT,CASNLGLSNQPQHF
NA,TRBD2,TRBV4-1,16,TRBJ2-1,TGCGCCAGCAGCCAAGATCTAGCGGGACGTTACAATGAGCAGTTCTTC,CASSQDLAGRYNEQFF
many,TRBD1,TRBV7-2,15,TRBJ2-1,TGTGCCAGCAGCGCCCCGGGACAGGGGACCCATGAGCAGTTCTTC,CASSAPGQGTHEQFF
many,NA,TRBV14,12,TRBJ1-1,TGTGCCAGCAGCCAAGAAAGGTATGAAGCTTTCTTT,CASSQERYEAFF
few,TRBD1,TRBV24-1,13,TRBJ2-7,TGTGCCACCAGGGGACAGGGGACTCACGAGCAGTACTTC,CATRGQGTHEQYF